Below, one T cell receptor (beta chain) is given with its context. Libraries were prepared by immunoSEQ multiplex PCR; TCRdb keeps only in-frame clonotypes and omits some of them. The data show 200,000 to 250,000 clones, with around 80% seen just once and approximately 16% held by the top ten. All enrollees were roughly 18 to 100 years old and from fewer than 30 US areas. Recovery among Cohort 3 donors was established by two negative PCRs, clearance, or symptom resolution. This entry comes from a study of blood T cell repertoires in COVID-19. Across the whole study: T cells, B-cell-depleted T cells, or PBMCs supplied cDNA or gDNA.

Deletions cut 9 bases from V and 3 bases from J, with 9 bases between. The CDR3 loop spans 13 amino acids. Per the germline V gene, CDR1 is LNHDA and CDR2 is SQIVND (reference sequence). V usage is TRBV19 and J usage is TRBJ1-6, with D unresolved. Sample: PBMCs or T cells enriched from blood (not recorded which). This clonotype was sampled from a man in his forties or fifties who had recovered from COVID-19. CDR3 amino acids: CASADIYNSPLHF. The CDR3 DNA reads TGTGCCAGCGCTGACATCTATAATTCACCCCTCCACTTT.